A selection of T cell receptor beta chains follows, all from one sample in a study of blood T cells in healthy people across ages. One entry per CDR3 protein results from TCRdb running MiXCR on the 5' RACE reads. The sample records about 970,000 distinct CDR3 sequences, roughly 47% being singletons. The sample consisted of blood. The receptors were gathered from a woman aged 55-70 years in good health. Both conserved end residues are part of each CDR3. D genes are given only for firm matches. A clone size is listed for some rows: how often the clone was seen (once, few, many), or a class if it is expanded.

v_gene	abundance	j_gene	d_gene	CDR3aa	CDR3nt
TRBV4-1	.	TRBJ1-1	.	CASSQSAPGLSQREGSWVTFF	TGCGCCAGCAGCCAAAGCGCCCCGGGTCTGTCGCAACGAGAGGGTTCCTGGGTAACTTTCTTT
TRBV19	.	TRBJ2-5	TRBD1	CASSELQGSRETQYF	TGTGCCAGTAGCGAACTACAGGGGTCGAGGGAGACCCAGTACTTC
TRBV20-1	.	TRBJ2-1	.	CSARELGGPINEQFF	TGCAGTGCTAGAGAGTTGGGGGGCCCCATCAATGAGCAGTTCTTC
TRBV25-1	once	TRBJ1-1	TRBD1	CASSRGGGTGSTEAFF	TGTGCCAGCAGCCGGGGAGGAGGGACAGGGAGCACTGAAGCTTTCTTT
TRBV20-1	few	TRBJ2-7	.	CSARVPPYEQYF	TGCAGTGCTAGAGTACCTCCCTACGAGCAGTACTTC
TRBV29-1	few	TRBJ2-7	.	CSVELWKEQYF	TGCAGCGTTGAGTTGTGGAAGGAGCAGTACTTC
TRBV20-1	.	TRBJ2-7	.	CSARAGTQSSYEQYF	TGCAGTGCTAGGGCGGGGACACAGAGCTCCTACGAGCAGTACTTC
TRBV29-1	few	TRBJ2-3	.	CSVRANPDTQYF	TGCAGCGTTAGAGCAAACCCAGATACGCAGTATTTT
TRBV12-3/TRBV12-4	few	TRBJ1-6	TRBD1	CASSLRGQGSPLHF	TGTGCCAGCAGTCTAAGAGGACAGGGGTCACCCCTCCACTTT
TRBV4-2	.	TRBJ1-6	.	CAGSQAMSVNNSPLHF	TGTGCCGGCAGCCAAGCGATGAGTGTAAATAATTCACCCCTCCACTTT
TRBV2	.	TRBJ2-7	.	CAGNPPGPSYEQYF	TGTGCCGGCAATCCCCCGGGACCCTCCTACGAGCAGTACTTC
TRBV27	few	TRBJ2-7	TRBD1	CASSLDRGLPSYEQYF	TGTGCCAGCAGTTTGGACAGGGGGCTGCCCTCCTACGAGCAGTACTTC
TRBV7-9	.	TRBJ2-7	.	CSSSFFGEQYF	TGTTCCAGCAGCTTTTTCGGCGAGCAGTACTTC
TRBV5-6	.	TRBJ2-3	.	CASRYDSTDTQYF	TGTGCCAGCAGATATGACAGCACAGATACGCAGTATTTT
TRBV18	.	TRBJ2-7	.	CASSPLTEGAYEQYF	TGTGCCAGCTCACCCCTGACCGAGGGAGCCTACGAGCAGTACTTC
TRBV5-1	many	TRBJ2-7	TRBD2	CASSLVGSGRSYEQYF	TGCGCCAGCAGCTTGGTTGGTAGCGGGAGATCCTACGAGCAGTACTTC
TRBV5-1	.	TRBJ2-7	TRBD1	CASSLTGGLYEQYF	TGCGCCAGCAGCTTGACAGGGGGCCTCTACGAGCAGTACTTC
TRBV12-3/TRBV12-4	.	TRBJ1-1	TRBD1	CASSPGQLNTEAFF	TGTGCCAGCAGCCCGGGACAGCTGAACACTGAAGCTTTCTTT
TRBV20-1	.	TRBJ2-7	.	CSAGGPGYEQYF	TGCAGTGCTGGGGGACCGGGATACGAGCAGTACTTC
TRBV12-3/TRBV12-4	.	TRBJ1-1	TRBD1	CASSADRVTEAFF	TGTGCCAGCAGTGCCGACAGGGTTACTGAAGCTTTCTTT
TRBV28	.	TRBJ2-7	TRBD2	CASKGSGQSPYEQYF	TGTGCCAGCAAAGGTAGCGGGCAGTCCCCCTACGAGCAGTACTTC
TRBV29-1	.	TRBJ2-7	TRBD2	CSVTSGRVYEQYF	TGCAGCGTTACTAGCGGGAGAGTTTACGAGCAGTACTTC
TRBV4-3	.	TRBJ2-7	TRBD1	CASSQSGGQGLYEQYF	TGCGCCAGCAGCCAAAGCGGCGGACAGGGGCTCTACGAGCAGTACTTC
TRBV7-3	.	TRBJ2-1	.	CASSLVPGRSYNEQFF	TGTGCCAGCAGCTTGGTACCCGGGAGATCGTACAATGAGCAGTTCTTC
TRBV4-2	.	TRBJ1-1	.	CASSYGTGNTEAFF	TGTGCCAGCAGCTACGGGACCGGGAACACTGAAGCTTTCTTT
TRBV5-6	.	TRBJ2-1	.	CASSLVAVPGNEQFF	TGTGCCAGCAGCTTGGTAGCAGTCCCTGGGAATGAGCAGTTCTTC
TRBV7-2	many	TRBJ2-7	.	CASSPGLSVTYEQYF	TGTGCCAGCAGCCCGGGGCTTAGCGTTACCTACGAGCAGTACTTC
TRBV25-1	few	TRBJ2-3	.	CASSDGNRYTDTQYF	TGTGCCAGCAGTGATGGGAACAGATACACAGATACGCAGTATTTT
TRBV30	few	TRBJ2-5	.	CAWSTGSETQYF	TGTGCCTGGAGTACAGGGTCAGAGACCCAGTACTTC
TRBV27	.	TRBJ2-5	.	CASSQQGSGVGETQYF	TGTGCCAGCAGCCAGCAGGGGTCGGGAGTAGGGGAGACCCAGTACTTC
TRBV11-2	many	TRBJ2-7	TRBD2	CASSFTGTSGTEQYF	TGTGCCAGCAGCTTTACCGGGACTAGCGGGACTGAGCAGTACTTC
TRBV3-1	few	TRBJ2-5	TRBD2	CASSLRTSGRIPTERTQYF	TGTGCCAGCAGCCTTCGGACTAGCGGGAGGATCCCCACAGAGAGGACCCAGTACTTC
TRBV16	.	TRBJ1-1	.	CASSPFPVAEAFF	TGTGCCAGCAGCCCCTTTCCGGTGGCTGAAGCTTTCTTT
TRBV2	.	TRBJ2-3	TRBD1	CATGQGARDTQYF	TGTGCCACCGGACAGGGGGCGAGAGATACGCAGTATTTT
TRBV5-1	once	TRBJ2-7	.	CAGSLEVNYEQYF	TGCGCCGGCAGCTTAGAAGTGAACTACGAGCAGTACTTC
TRBV6-2/TRBV6-3	.	TRBJ2-7	TRBD2	CASSYSDPINLAVSYEQYF	TGTGCCAGCAGTTACTCCGACCCAATTAACCTAGCGGTCTCCTACGAGCAGTACTTC
TRBV20-1	.	TRBJ2-7	.	CSARAGHEQYF	TGCAGTGCTAGGGCGGGCCACGAGCAGTACTTC
TRBV27	.	TRBJ1-6	.	CASTNRLYNSPLHF	TGTGCCAGCACCAATAGGCTGTATAATTCACCCCTCCACTTT
TRBV20-1	.	TRBJ2-1	TRBD2	CSARRLAGTNEEFF	TGCAGTGCTAGACGGCTAGCGGGCACCAATGAGGAGTTCTTC
TRBV6-4	.	TRBJ1-1	.	CASSHGGNTEAFF	TGTGCCAGCAGTCATGGGGGGAACACTGAAGCTTTCTTT
TRBV6-2/TRBV6-3	.	TRBJ2-5	.	CASGRGDSTQETQYF	TGTGCCAGCGGACGGGGTGACAGTACTCAAGAGACCCAGTACTTC
TRBV12-3/TRBV12-4	.	TRBJ1-1	.	CASSLTFDTEAFF	TGTGCCAGCAGTTTAACCTTCGACACTGAAGCTTTCTTT